This TCR beta chain originates from a study of OX40 agonist ivuxolimab in advanced cancers. The germline V gene encodes CDR1 ENHRY and CDR2 SYGVKD. This CDR3 spans 17 amino acids. The V and J ends lost 2 bases and 2 bases, in that order; junction bases with no gene match: 10. The repertoire was sequenced with immunoSEQ multiplex PCR; TCRdb's copy has only in-frame clones and lacks some. The sample has some 30,000 clones; roughly three quarters are singletons. The chain couples TRBV10-3 to TRBJ2-3; TRBD1 matches at 7 bases. This TCR was sampled from an adult with an advanced solid tumor such as melanoma, head and neck, liver or kidney cancer. The sequencing here drew on CD4+ or CD8+ T cells sorted from blood, taken in a trial of the OX40 agonist ivuxolimab. This CDR3 is CAISEVGSGQPTDTQYF. CDR3 in DNA: TGTGCCATCAGTGAGGTGGGTTCGGGACAGCCCACAGATACGCAGTATTTT.